Each of the 14 T cell receptor beta chains below was sequenced from the same sample in a study of shared clonotypes between healthy human individuals. Naive CD8 cells were CD45RO-negative, positively selected for CCR7, excluding terminally differentiated effector memory CD45RA+ cells. Clones were sequenced by immunoSEQ multiplex PCR, and TCRdb holds only the in-frame ones, with some missing. Of more than 2 million clones listed, 93% are singletons. The sequenced sample consisted of naive CD8+ T cells from PBMCs. Source of these receptors: a man between 18 and 29 years old in good health. Some clones in this sample may be carry-over from other donors' samples.

This sequence joins TRBV7-3 and TRBJ2-5; no definite D call. The CDR3 covers 14 residues. Per the germline V gene, CDR1 is SGHTA and CDR2 is FQGTGA. V gave up 5 bases and J gave up 5 bases, with 15 bases separating them. This chain's CDR3 is CASSPMGPGETQYF. CDR3 in DNA: TGTGCCAGCAGCCCCATGGGTCCCGGGGAGACCCAGTACTTC.

Of note for this clone: Other DNA sequences from this sample encode an identical CDR3 as well. This chain connects TRBV27 to TRBJ2-6; the D is unclear. Trimming pared 8 bases from V and 4 bases from J, leaving 9 bases between. The CDR3 is 13 amino acids. CDR1 is MNHEY and CDR2 is SMNVEV in the germline V gene (reference sequence). In DNA form, the CDR3 reads TGTGCCAGCTCACTCTCGGGGGCCAACGTCCTGACTTTC. Translation gives CASSLSGANVLTF.

The V and J genes are TRBV5-4 and TRBJ2-7, with 10 bases fitting TRBD2. Germline loops: CDR1 SGHNT, CDR2 YYREEE (reference sequence). There are 17 residues in the CDR3. V shed 4 bases, J shed 1 base, and the junction held 11 bases outside the gene matches. The CDR3 DNA reads as TGTGCCAGCAGCCCAAAGAACGTAGCGGGAGGATCCTACGAGCAGTACTTC. It codes for CASSPKNVAGGSYEQYF.

The CDR3 coding sequence is TGCGCCAGCAGCCAAGATAGCAGGACTAGCGGGGATAATGAGCAGTTCTTC. Its translation is CASSQDSRTSGDNEQFF. The V call is TRBV4-3, the J call TRBJ2-1; 12 bases align to TRBD2. Unmatched junction bases numbered 7, after V lost 0 bases and J lost 7 bases. The germline V gene encodes CDR1 LGHNA and CDR2 YSLEER. The length of the CDR3 is 17 residues.

The chain employs TRBV29-1 and TRBJ2-5; D not resolved. The CDR3 extends over 13 amino acids. Trimming cost V 0 bases and J 4 bases, with 9 bases left between them. CDR1 is SQVTM, CDR2 ANQGSEA, per germline. The CDR3 DNA follows: TGCAGCGTTGAAGAGGGTGGTTCAGAGACCCAGTACTTC. It specifies CSVEEGGSETQYF.

A single count supports this clone. Other DNA sequences in this specimen translate into the identical CDR3. This chain uses TRBV28 with TRBJ2-7; 11 bases fit TRBD2. The CDR3 is made up of 15 amino acids. Germline values: CDR1 MDHEN, CDR2 SYDVKM. With V trimmed by 2 bases and J by 1 base, 1 base remained unmatched. CDR3 amino acids: CASSLLAGGSYEQYF. The CDR3 DNA reads as TGTGCCAGCAGTTTACTAGCGGGAGGTTCCTACGAGCAGTACTTC.

A word on this clone: The same CDR3 is also encoded by other DNA sequences in this sample. This chain connects TRBV9 to TRBJ2-7; TRBD1 matches at 7 bases. Germline-derived CDR1 and CDR2 are SGDLS and YYNGEE. With V trimmed by 3 bases and J by 3 bases, 3 bases remained unmatched. This CDR3 region has 13 residues. The CDR3 bases are TGTGCCAGCAGCGGTCGACAGGGCTACGAGCAGTACTTC. Encoded protein: CASSGRQGYEQYF.

The chain links TRBV9 to TRBJ2-7; no clear D. Germline CDR1 and CDR2: SGDLS and YYNGEE. The CDR3 totals 13 residues. Trimming stripped 3 bases from V and 1 base from J, with 8 bases between. CDR3 coding DNA: TGTGCCAGCAGCGCTCTCCTATCCTACGAGCAGTACTTC. It is translated as CASSALLSYEQYF.

The CDR3: CASRQGLSGANVLTF. CDR3 sequence (DNA): TGTGCCAGCAGACAGGGCCTCTCTGGGGCCAACGTCCTGACTTTC. The chain is built from TRBV27 and TRBJ2-6; the D gene is possibly TRBD1 (6 bases). V was trimmed by 6 bases and J by 0 bases, leaving 9 bases between them. This CDR3 spans 15 amino acids. CDR1 and CDR2 (germline): MNHEY, SMNVEV (reference sequence).

The chain joins TRBV13 to TRBJ2-1, with D possibly called TRBD1 or TRBD2 (5 bases each). The CDR3 extends over 17 amino acids. V lost 5 bases and J 1 base, leaving 18 bases between the germline ends. Germline assignment: CDR1 PRHDT and CDR2 FYEKMQ (reference sequence). The CDR3 protein is CASSQGPGRQSYNEQFF. DNA for the CDR3: TGTGCCAGCAGCCAAGGACCGGGACGCCAATCCTACAATGAGCAGTTCTTC.

CDR3 in DNA: TGCGCCAGCAGCGGGCGGGCCACAATAAGTACAGATACGCAGTATTTT. This encodes CASSGRATISTDTQYF. The V gene is TRBV4-1, the J gene TRBJ2-3, with a tentative D call TRBD2 (5 bases). Germline lookup yields CDR1 MGHRA and CDR2 YSYEKL. V gave up 5 bases and J gave up 3 bases, with 18 bases separating them. The CDR3 length is 16 residues.

This chain links TRBV28 with TRBJ1-2; unclear D gene. The CDR3 has 15 residues. Germline CDR1 reads MDHEN; CDR2 reads SYDVKM. V dropped 6 bases and J dropped 3 bases, with 17 bases sitting between them. Written as DNA, the CDR3 is TGTGCCAGCAGCTCCGACCGAGCGGTTGACTATGGCTACACCTTC. Its translation: CASSSDRAVDYGYTF.

This rearrangement joins TRBV5-6 to TRBJ2-1, with 13 bases fitting TRBD2. Germline lookup yields CDR1 SGHDT and CDR2 YYEEEE. The CDR3 runs to 16 residues. V was pared by 4 bases and J by 7 bases, with 8 bases of the junction left unmatched. CDR3 sequence reads: CASSHTSGRARNEQFF. CDR3 in DNA: TGTGCCAGCAGCCACACTAGCGGGAGGGCCAGGAATGAGCAGTTCTTC.

For this clone: The same CDR3 also results from other DNA sequences found in this sample. This chain connects TRBV27 to TRBJ2-7; the D gene is possibly TRBD2 (5 bases). Trimming pared 2 bases from V and 2 bases from J, leaving 10 bases between. The germline gives CDR1 MNHEY, CDR2 SMNVEV (reference sequence). This CDR3 has 14 amino acids. The CDR3 DNA sequence: TGTGCCAGCAGTTTACTACGGGGTCCCTACGAGCAGTACTTC. It translates to CASSLLRGPYEQYF.